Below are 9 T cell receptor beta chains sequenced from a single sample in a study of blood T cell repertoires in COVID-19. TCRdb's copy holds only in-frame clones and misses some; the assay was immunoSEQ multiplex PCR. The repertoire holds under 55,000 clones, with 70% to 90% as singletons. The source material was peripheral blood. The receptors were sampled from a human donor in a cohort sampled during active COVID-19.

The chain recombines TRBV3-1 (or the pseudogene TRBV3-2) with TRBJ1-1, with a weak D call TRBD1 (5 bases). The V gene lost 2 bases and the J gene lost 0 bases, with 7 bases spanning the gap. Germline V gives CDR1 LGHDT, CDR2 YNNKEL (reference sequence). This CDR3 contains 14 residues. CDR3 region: CASSQQTVNTEAFF. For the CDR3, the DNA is TGTGCCAGCAGCCAACAGACAGTGAACACTGAAGCTTTCTTT.

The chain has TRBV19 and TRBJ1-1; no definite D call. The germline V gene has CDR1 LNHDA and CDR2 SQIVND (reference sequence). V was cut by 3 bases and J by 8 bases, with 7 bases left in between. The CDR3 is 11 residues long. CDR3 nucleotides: TGTGCCAGTAGTATCGGAGGGGAAGCTTTCTTT. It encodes CASSIGGEAFF.

CDR3 in DNA: TGTGCCATCAGTATCGGCGGGAAGGATACGCAGTATTTT. Protein sequence: CAISIGGKDTQYF. The chain couples TRBV10-3 to TRBJ2-3; D might be TRBD2 (6 bases). Trimming left V 5 bases short and J 6 bases short, with 12 bases between. The CDR3 covers 13 residues. CDR1 is ENHRY, CDR2 SYGVKD, per germline.

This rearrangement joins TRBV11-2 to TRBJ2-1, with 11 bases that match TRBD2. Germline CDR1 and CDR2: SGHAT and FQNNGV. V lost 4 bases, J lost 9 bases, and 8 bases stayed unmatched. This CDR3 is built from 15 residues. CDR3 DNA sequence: TGTGCCAGCAGCTCAACTAGCGGGAGACGAAGTGAGCAGTTCTTC. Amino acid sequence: CASSSTSGRRSEQFF.

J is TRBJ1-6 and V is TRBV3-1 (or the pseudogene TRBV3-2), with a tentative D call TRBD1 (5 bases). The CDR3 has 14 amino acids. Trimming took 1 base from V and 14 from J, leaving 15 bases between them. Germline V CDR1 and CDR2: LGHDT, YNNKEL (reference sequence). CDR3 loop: CASSQGGPLFTLHF. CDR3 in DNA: TGTGCCAGCAGCCAAGGGGGCCCTCTATTCACCCTCCACTTT.

The CDR3 DNA follows: TGTGCCAGTAGTAGGACAGGGGGTGGCTACACCTTC. Protein product: CASSRTGGGYTF. This rearrangement joins TRBV19 to TRBJ1-2; 10 nucleotides align to TRBD1. The CDR3 covers 12 residues. Germline CDR1 reads LNHDA; CDR2 reads SQIVND (reference sequence). The ends lost 4 bases at V and 7 bases at J; junction bases unmatched: 0.

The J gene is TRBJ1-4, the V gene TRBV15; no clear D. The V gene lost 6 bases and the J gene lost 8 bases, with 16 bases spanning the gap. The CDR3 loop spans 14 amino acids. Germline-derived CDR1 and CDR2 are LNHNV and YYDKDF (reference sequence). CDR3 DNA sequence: TGTGCCACCAGAGGGAGGACGGGCGCAGAAAAACTGTTTTTT. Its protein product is CATRGRTGAEKLFF. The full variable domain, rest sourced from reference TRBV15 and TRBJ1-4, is DAMVIQNPRYQVTQFGKPVTLSCSQTLNHNVMYWYQQKSSQAPKLLFHYYDKDFNNEADTPDNFQSRRPNTSFCFLDIRSPGLGDTAMYLCATRGRTGAEKLFFGSGTQLSVL.

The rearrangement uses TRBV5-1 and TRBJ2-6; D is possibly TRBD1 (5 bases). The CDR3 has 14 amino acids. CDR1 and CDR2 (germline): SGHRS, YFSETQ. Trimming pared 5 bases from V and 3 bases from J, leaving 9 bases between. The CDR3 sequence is CASRGLVGANVLTF. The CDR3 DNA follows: TGCGCCAGCAGGGGGCTTGTTGGGGCCAACGTCCTGACTTTC.

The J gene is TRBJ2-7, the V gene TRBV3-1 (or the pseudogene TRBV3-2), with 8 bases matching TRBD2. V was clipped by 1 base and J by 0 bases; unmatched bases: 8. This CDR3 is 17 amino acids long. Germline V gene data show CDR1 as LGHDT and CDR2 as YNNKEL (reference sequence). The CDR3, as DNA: TGTGCCAGCAGCCAAGCTTTGGGGGGGACTAGCTCCTACGAGCAGTACTTC. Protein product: CASSQALGGTSSYEQYF.